A selection of T cell receptor beta chains follows, all from one sample in a study of blood T cell repertoires in COVID-19. The data were produced by immunoSEQ multiplex PCR, yet TCRdb's version contains in-frame clones alone and is incomplete. Here the sample spans 200,000 to 250,000 clones, roughly 86% being singletons. The specimen was peripheral blood. These TCRs come from a woman in her sixties or seventies with acute or convalescent COVID-19. Both conserved end residues are trimmed from each CDR3.

TRBV30,AWSRQGMSNYGYT
TRBV27,ASTKLAGGYNEQF
TRBV5-4,ASSFGLAGGQGEQY
TRBV19,ASSIGWKGQETQY
TRBV28,ASSPLAGVRYEQY
TRBV19,ASSLQGSYNSPLH
TRBV6-2/TRBV6-3,ASSHGTQGGEQF
TRBV19,ASRSTGGGQPQH
TRBV30,AWSKGFNEKLF
TRBV28,ASRRDRGYTGELF
TRBV4-3,ASSSNVLGPSYNEQF
TRBV6-4,ASALTRTDTQY
TRBV27,ASSRLAGVRPYEQY
TRBV5-5,ASSSGLAGTYEQF
TRBV6-2/TRBV6-3,ASSQDSEAF
TRBV2,ASRDTGTGNTEAF
TRBV19,ASSRGLTTNEKLF
TRBV5-1,ASSWTGGKDQPQH
TRBV15,ATSRTGSLYSNQPQH
TRBV6-4,ASREHSYNSPLH
TRBV5-1,ASSWQGDQETQY
TRBV12-3/TRBV12-4,ASRFSGQETQY
TRBV7-9,ASSPNTGGNYGYT
TRBV30,AWSRKTVSNQPQH
TRBV6-5,ASSRDRSTNQPQH
TRBV19,ASSIQDRVGEAF
TRBV5-5,ASSLGQGNTYEQY
TRBV4-1,ASSQVGQGNSPLH
TRBV30,AWSQDSEQY
TRBV30,AWSPGGPPGTQY
TRBV2,ASSDGTGGIYEQY
TRBV6-1,ASSQYQPQH
TRBV5-1,ASSLGTGDGYT
TRBV6-5,ASSSRGLAHDTQY
TRBV3-1/TRBV3-2,ASSHGQGGSPLH
TRBV5-5,ASSRTSGGVETQY
TRBV19,ASSFRDRGNNQPQH
TRBV5-4,ASRAIGRDADTQY
TRBV19,ASSKGPGNFYGYT
TRBV12-5,ASGLQPGRPGATTNEKLF
TRBV5-6,ASSGRLLKYYGYT
TRBV29-1,SVEDILASGKGRYSYEQY
TRBV5-4,ASSTGRSGANVLT
TRBV4-1,ASSQDPWTSGREAPGIYTQY